This T cell receptor beta chain came from a study of blood T cells in healthy people across ages. For this clonotype: Its target is not known.

Study-wide results and caveats: Getting older went along with TCR beta diversity per million T cells dropping roughly linearly.

A J-beta primer mix and a sample-barcoded 5' primer were used in a second PCR of roughly 7 to 12 cycles. TCRdb analysed the 5' RACE reads with MiXCR anew, one entry per CDR3 protein. The profile shows approximately 850,000 distinct CDR3 sequences, approximately 44% of them singletons. Material for sequencing was blood. This clonotype originated in a man between 60 and 75 years old in good health.

The DNA of the CDR3 is TGCAGTGCAGTACAGCTCGGGCCCTCAGATACGCAGTATTTT. This gives the protein CSAVQLGPSDTQYF. V and J are TRBV20-1 and TRBJ2-3, with D unclear. Germline V gene sequence: CDR1 DFQATT, CDR2 SNEGSKA (reference sequence). This CDR3 spans 14 amino acids. Trimming cost V 6 bases and J 4 bases, with 17 bases left between them.